In its sample, the clone carrying this T cell receptor beta chain was seen a few times. The data were obtained in a study of CD8+ T cells in alopecia areata. Study context: Using the percentage of affected scalp area, treated patients' severity was scored.

Reverse transcribed after extraction, RNA yielded cDNA as the sequencing template. Some clones are missing from TCRdb's copy, which holds only in-frame ones; the method was immunoSEQ multiplex PCR. Among more than 200,000 clones listed, about 40% were seen once. The sample's treatment: oral pan-JAK inhibitor, 5-10 mg twice daily. V lost 5 bases and J 9 bases, leaving 14 bases between the germline ends. Per germline, CDR1 SGHNT and CDR2 YENEEA. The length of the CDR3 is 13 residues. This chain joins TRBV11-3 and TRBJ2-1; D is unresolved. This clonotype originated in a human donor with alopecia areata. This specimen consisted of CD4+ T cells sorted from blood, obtained at approximately week 36, from a patient treated with tofacitinib. The CDR3 region is CASSRKRLSEQFF. DNA of the CDR3: TGTGCCAGCAGCCGGAAACGACTCAGTGAGCAGTTCTTC.